This TCR beta chain was recovered during a study of cytomegalovirus exposure and HLA in healthy donors (dated by TCRdb to 2016 to 2017). As for the study more broadly: An earlier analysis of more than 550 of the donors reported under 300 Gb of sequence data and 117 million unique TCR beta sequences obtained from around 180 million T cells. Around 320 gigabases of sequencing data and tens of millions of unique TCR sequences were included in an early release covering about 600 HLA-typed donors. Of the roughly 400 genotyped donors, around 81% fell in the genetic ancestry cluster associated with self-reported Caucasian donors. The study aimed to test whether cataloging public T cell receptors could reveal signatures of past pathogen exposure. The T cell repertoires of 666 subjects were profiled by immunosequencing and related to cytomegalovirus serostatus. Besides the first cohort of 550 to 750 subjects, a separate validation cohort made up of 120 or so different subjects was used. To predict cytomegalovirus infection status, the study combined high-throughput TCR immunosequencing, statistical association of individual TCRs with disease status, and machine learning. A later analysis re-examined previously published TCR beta repertoires from several hundred donors and added high-resolution HLA genotyping to investigate patterns of TCR occurrence. Rather than drawing on any new phenotypic data, the later analysis identified candidate immune exposures from TCR beta sequences and the way those sequences occurred across donors. To decide whether each TCR beta V gene segment behaved as functional or pseudogenic, an earlier analysis of approximately 590 of the donors relied on high-throughput TCR beta sequencing. Donor age, sex, ethnicity and CMV serostatus were compiled together with the repertoire data. A later genetic analysis used genome-wide SNP genotypes for about 65% of the 666 donors, treating that subset as a discovery cohort. All discovery cohort repertoires had been generated using a single sequencing platform. Class I and class II HLA loci were covered by the typing at four-digit resolution. Typing coverage varied by locus: roughly 620-640 donors for A, B, C, DRB1 and DQB1; 522 for DQA1; 600 to 610 for DPA1; 450 to 480 for DPB1. Several DR-DQ haplotypes were treated as single units for association and clustering because of strong linkage in the cohort. Among a few hundred genotyped donors of the cohort, an average of about 240,000 unique TCR beta nucleotide sequences were sequenced per donor, approximately 20% of them non-productive. What the authors observed across the whole study: Linkage disequilibrium might explain the correlated functional status among segregating V segments, but an unknown experimental factor could not be excluded. The classifier was reported to diagnose cytomegalovirus status with high specificity and sensitivity in both the original and validation cohorts. For the cohort, immune exposure information was limited to CMV serostatus. The study gave a list of under 200 TCR beta chains associated with cytomegalovirus. When HLA alleles, especially DR and DQ, strongly co-occurred, TCR associations were difficult to assign to individual alleles. A later genetic analysis reported fewer N-insertions in productive TCRs among donors in an Asian-associated ancestry cluster than the roughly 700-donor mean. Three of the identified cytomegalovirus-associated TCR beta chains were confirmed in vitro to be specific for cytomegalovirus antigens. Broadly in line with IMGT annotations, most TCR beta V segments showed up in productive rearrangements about 87% or about 30% of the time in an earlier analysis of several hundred of the donors. A later analysis reported that several top co-occurrence clusters appeared linked to parvovirus B19, influenza, CMV and Epstein-Barr virus. Most CMV-associated TCR beta chains appeared to be HLA-restricted in a later analysis, and the HLA associations seemed to be driven largely by CMV exposure. The 87-base-pair reads could not distinguish some IMGT-functional V segments, including TRBV6-2 and TRBV6-3, so those segments were excluded. A further reported finding was that TCR beta sequences accurately predicted the HLA-A and HLA-B alleles for most subjects in the first cohort. In a later analysis, TCR association rates were found to vary across HLA loci, with the most associated TCRs seen for DRB1 alleles and the fewest for HLA-C alleles. A group of highly shared sequence variants was considered likely to be a technical artifact of the sequencing pipeline. Because counts were too low, around 18 rarely observed V segments, including chromosome 9 orphons, were left out of the earlier analysis of several hundred of the donors. Across donors, most TCR sequences were observed very rarely, whereas some public TCRs were present in many individuals. In this cohort, only TCR beta chains were sequenced, and detectable features were limited by the absence of alpha or paired-chain data. Specific HLA alleles were associated with over 15,000 TCR beta sequences at a false discovery rate of 0.05 in a later analysis. Sequencing depth was assumed to be roughly uniform across donors in the presence/absence analyses, though that assumption may not hold. A later analysis found that HLA-associated TCR beta chains were more clonally expanded and had lower generation probabilities than equally common non-associated chains. A later genetic analysis associated a missense DCLRE1C variant with V-gene and J-gene trimming of TCR beta chains, and an independent cohort replicated the association. Because some donors lacked HLA typing at each locus, the association tests relied only on the typed subset. The authors suggested that the approach could potentially be generalized to other disease states and immunological phenotypes.

The germline V gene yields SNHLY for CDR1 and FYNNEI for CDR2. Counted from cysteine to phenylalanine, this CDR3 has 14 amino acids. Just CDR3 DNA is preserved here, 42 bases in frame from base 1. V has 8 bases trimmed and J has 7 bases trimmed; junction bases matching no gene number 8. Library prep was done by the immunoSEQ multiplex PCR assay. For the multiplex PCR, a mixture combining 60 forward primers for TCR Vbeta segments and 13 reverse primers for TCR Jbeta segments was used. The CDR3 region of rearranged TCR beta genes was amplified from genomic DNA with a multiplex PCR assay. The Illumina HiSeq System was used to sequence the amplified TCR beta libraries as 87-base-pair reads. The paper's processing steps were these. In a later analysis, tens of millions of unique TCR beta chains were counted across the approximately 620 repertoires, and around 10 million of these chains were shared by at least two donors. Raw reads were error-corrected and collapsed into unique sequences by a nearest-neighbor algorithm in which closely related sequences were merged to remove PCR and sequencing errors. Alignment of CDR3 sequences to IMGT reference sequences was used to assign V, D and J gene segments. For a sequence to be retained, at least a six-nucleotide match to both a V gene segment and a J gene segment was required. Rearrangements were called productive when the CDR3 lacked stop codons and stayed in frame with V and J; all others were non-productive. Following IMGT convention, CDR3 was defined as the stretch from the second conserved V-encoded cysteine to the conserved J-encoded phenylalanine. The earlier analysis of a few hundred of the donors excluded sequences that lacked an unambiguous match to a single V gene segment. An earlier analysis of 587 of the donors classified V segments as functional when productive rearrangements were above 56.7% and as segregating when the standard deviation between donors was above 5%. A statistical classification framework was built for diagnosing cytomegalovirus status from the catalog of TCR beta chain sequences. V and J gene assignment, in a later analysis, came from comparing TCR nucleotide sequences with IMGT/GENE-DB human TR gene sequences. Using the TCRdist pipeline, a later analysis assigned CDR3 sequences along with most-parsimonious VDJ recombination scenarios. In a later analysis, every TCR beta chain was defined by the combination of its CDR3 amino acid sequence and its V-gene family, and reads without a unique V-gene family were dropped. As a way to deal with suspected cross-contamination and a sequencing artifact, a later analysis dropped nearly 600 nucleotide sequences that were highly shared and had low generation probability. In a later analysis, a clonal expansion index for each public chain was calculated from normalized within-repertoire ranks of inferred template counts. In a later analysis, generation probabilities were computed with a VDJ recombination model fitted to out-of-frame rearrangements, and the resulting probabilities were checked against IGoR. In a later analysis, hypergeometric tests were used to score TCR-TCR, TCR-HLA and TCR-CMV co-occurrence, with a repertoire-size bias correction applied to TCR pairs. To estimate false discovery rates, a later analysis permuted the HLA or CMV assignments 20 times. In a later analysis, co-occurring TCRs were grouped using DBSCAN, with TCRdist sequence similarity added in when clustering inside HLA-allele-positive subsets. For co-occurrence clustering, repertoires with fewer than 30,000 or more than 120,000 public chains were excluded, along with five repertoires with anomalous nucleotide sharing. Here the immuneACCESS table is served through TCRdb, limited to in-frame sequences with V and J called. Missing clones are a known gap in these copies; in checked studies unresolved V genes cover under half, and the rest lacks a known reason. V, J and clone size reflect that table, while D and trimming were determined from the DNA. The sample table contains 130,000 to 150,000 clones; only one count was recorded for 80% of them. 4.5% of the sample is in the top ten clones.

The cohort was made up of 650 to 700 healthy bone marrow donors. At the time of sampling, every cohort member was nominally healthy, though immune exposures that went unrecorded were likely present. The donor tested CMV seronegative, placing the donor among the 350 or so seronegative members of the cohort. A peripheral blood sample was provided by each donor, and peripheral blood mononuclear cells were used for TCR beta sequencing. The Qiagen DNeasy Blood Extraction Kit was used to extract genomic DNA from the blood cell samples. Of note for this clone: The target of this receptor is not known. No much larger clonotype is one base removed from it; base qualities were not supplied. Other nucleotide sequences in the sample specify the same CDR3.

The clonotype comes from a man aged 40-55 years in good health and CMV-seronegative. The chain links TRBV2 with TRBJ1-6; 7 bases in the middle match TRBD1. Sequenced input: PBMCs. The CDR3 protein sequence reads: CASSRQGGNSPLHF. The nucleotide sequence is given as TGTGCCAGCTCACGACAGGGCGGGAATTCACCCCTCCACTTT.